This T cell receptor (beta chain) was sequenced in a study of siplizumab effects on memory and regulatory T cells. Clones were read by immunoSEQ multiplex PCR, and TCRdb kept only the in-frame ones, dropping some. The sample lists around 68,000 clones, 80% to 90% occurring once. Study-wide findings and caveats: Siplizumab conditions gave an average of around 70% Treg-derived mappable alloreactive CD4+ clones, versus 26.9% for controls. Memory cells that were CD4+ and unstimulated gave rise to alloreactive sequences, which siplizumab significantly reduced.

Comments on this clone: What it recognizes is unknown.

Germline CDR1 SGHAT, CDR2 FQDESV (reference sequence). The ends were cut back, 5 bases at V and 2 bases at J, with 11 bases in the middle. This CDR3 region has 14 residues. This clonotype was sampled from a human donor in good health. This chain joins TRBV11-1 and TRBJ2-3, with D perhaps TRBD2 (6 bases). The sequenced sample consisted of Tregs sorted from blood. As DNA, the CDR3 is TGTGCCAGCAGCAGGGGACTGCACACAGATACGCAGTATTTT. It yields the protein CASSRGLHTDTQYF.